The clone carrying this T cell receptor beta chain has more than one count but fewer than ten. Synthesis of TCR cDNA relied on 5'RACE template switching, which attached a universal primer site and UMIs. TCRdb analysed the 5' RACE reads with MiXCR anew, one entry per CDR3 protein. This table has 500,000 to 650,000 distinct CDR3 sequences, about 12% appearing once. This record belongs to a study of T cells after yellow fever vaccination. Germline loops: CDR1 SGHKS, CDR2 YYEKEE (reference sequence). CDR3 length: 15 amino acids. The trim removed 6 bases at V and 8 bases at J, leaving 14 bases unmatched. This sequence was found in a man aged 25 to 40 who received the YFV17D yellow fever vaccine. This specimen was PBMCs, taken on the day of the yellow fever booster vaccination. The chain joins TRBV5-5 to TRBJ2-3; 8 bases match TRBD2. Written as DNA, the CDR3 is TGTGCCAGCACCCTTGGAGGTCAAAGCGGGGGTACGCAGTATTTT. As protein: CASTLGGQSGGTQYF.